A selection of T cell receptor beta chains follows, all from one sample in a study of T cells in Graves' hyperthyroidism and ophthalmopathy. TCRdb passed the multiplex PCR reads through MiXCR, listing each CDR3 protein once. This table holds some 800,000 distinct CDR3 sequences, 35% to 40% found once. The sequencing input was blood. These receptors were collected from a man aged 18 to 35 with Graves' hyperthyroidism. Both conserved end residues are part of each CDR3. Each record gives: D gene, clone size, V gene, J gene, CDR3 DNA, CDR3 protein. The D gene is left open where the match is weak. Rows give clone size only sometimes, using once, few, many, or a class for an expanded clone.

d_call: .; clone_size: .; v_call: TRBV6-1; j_call: TRBJ1-1; cdr3_nt: TGTGCCAGCACCTACGGCACAGGGAACACTGAAGCTTTCTTT; cdr3_aa: CASTYGTGNTEAFF
d_call: .; clone_size: few; v_call: TRBV5-6; j_call: TRBJ1-1; cdr3_nt: TGTGCCAGCAGCTTCTTCCTGTGGGACACTGAAGCTTTCTTT; cdr3_aa: CASSFFLWDTEAFF
d_call: .; clone_size: many; v_call: TRBV2; j_call: TRBJ1-5; cdr3_nt: TGTGCCAGCAGTGAGGGGTTCAAGATCCAGCCCCAGCATTTT; cdr3_aa: CASSEGFKIQPQHF
d_call: .; clone_size: many; v_call: TRBV29-1; j_call: TRBJ1-2; cdr3_nt: TGCGCCGATAAGGACTATGGCTACACCTTC; cdr3_aa: CADKDYGYTF
d_call: .; clone_size: .; v_call: TRBV7-6; j_call: TRBJ2-7; cdr3_nt: TGTGCCAGCAGCTCCACAGGGCCTCACCACGAGCAGTACTTC; cdr3_aa: CASSSTGPHHEQYF
d_call: TRBD1; clone_size: .; v_call: TRBV29-1; j_call: TRBJ1-1; cdr3_nt: TGCAGCCAAGGACAGGGGTGGAACACTGAAGCTTTCTTT; cdr3_aa: CSQGQGWNTEAFF
d_call: TRBD2; clone_size: .; v_call: TRBV9; j_call: TRBJ2-5; cdr3_nt: TGTGCCAGCCGTTCCGGGACTAGCGGGAGAGTAGAGACCCAGTACTTC; cdr3_aa: CASRSGTSGRVETQYF
d_call: .; clone_size: .; v_call: TRBV2; j_call: TRBJ1-6; cdr3_nt: TGTGCCAGCAGTCGGGTAGGGGGGCCGAATTCACCCCTCCACTTT; cdr3_aa: CASSRVGGPNSPLHF
d_call: .; clone_size: .; v_call: TRBV7-9; j_call: TRBJ2-1; cdr3_nt: TGTGCCAGCAGTTATCTTCTGGGGGATGAGCAGTTCTTC; cdr3_aa: CASSYLLGDEQFF
d_call: .; clone_size: few; v_call: TRBV25-1; j_call: TRBJ1-1; cdr3_nt: TGTGCCAGCAGTGAATGGGAGGGGGTTGAAGCTTTCTTT; cdr3_aa: CASSEWEGVEAFF
d_call: .; clone_size: many; v_call: TRBV7-9; j_call: TRBJ1-2; cdr3_nt: TGTGCCAGCAGCTCGGCCATGCGGTATGGCTACACCTTC; cdr3_aa: CASSSAMRYGYTF
d_call: .; clone_size: .; v_call: TRBV19; j_call: TRBJ1-6; cdr3_nt: TGTGCCAGTAATGCAGGGACGGTGAATTCACCCCTCCACTTT; cdr3_aa: CASNAGTVNSPLHF
d_call: .; clone_size: .; v_call: TRBV2; j_call: TRBJ1-3; cdr3_nt: TGTGCCAGCAGGAGGGGAGGGGCTTCTGGAAACACCATATATTTT; cdr3_aa: CASRRGGASGNTIYF
d_call: .; clone_size: .; v_call: TRBV10-3; j_call: TRBJ1-5; cdr3_nt: TGTGCCATCAGTGATGGCAGGGATCGTTATTTT; cdr3_aa: CAISDGRDRYF
d_call: .; clone_size: .; v_call: TRBV9; j_call: TRBJ1-5; cdr3_nt: TGTGCCAGCGGGGAAGCAGGGCTAAGGAATCAGCCCCAGCATTTT; cdr3_aa: CASGEAGLRNQPQHF
d_call: TRBD1; clone_size: .; v_call: TRBV5-1; j_call: TRBJ1-1; cdr3_nt: TGCGCCAGCGGGTCAGGGGGCAACGCTGAAGCTTTCTTT; cdr3_aa: CASGSGGNAEAFF
d_call: TRBD2; clone_size: many; v_call: TRBV9; j_call: TRBJ2-7; cdr3_nt: TGTGCCAGCAGCGTAGGACTAGCGGGAGGCGAGCAGTACTTC; cdr3_aa: CASSVGLAGGEQYF
d_call: .; clone_size: many; v_call: TRBV2; j_call: TRBJ2-7; cdr3_nt: TGTGCCAGCAGCCGACCCAGCTCCTACGAGCAGTACTTC; cdr3_aa: CASSRPSSYEQYF
d_call: .; clone_size: few; v_call: TRBV19; j_call: TRBJ2-2; cdr3_nt: TGTGCCAGTAGTCCTCAGGGAGACCGAGGGAACACCGGGGAGCTGTTTTTT; cdr3_aa: CASSPQGDRGNTGELFF
d_call: TRBD1; clone_size: .; v_call: TRBV7-9; j_call: TRBJ1-4; cdr3_nt: TGTGCCAGCAGCGCCCCGGGACAGGGGGCAAATGAAAAACTGTTTTTT; cdr3_aa: CASSAPGQGANEKLFF
d_call: TRBD2; clone_size: few; v_call: TRBV7-2; j_call: TRBJ2-5; cdr3_nt: TGTGCCAGCAGCTTAGGAACGGGAGGGAGCCAAGAGACCCAGTACTTC; cdr3_aa: CASSLGTGGSQETQYF
d_call: .; clone_size: .; v_call: TRBV29-1; j_call: TRBJ1-1; cdr3_nt: TGCAGCGTTAAGGGGAGAGTGAACACTGAAGCTTTCTTT; cdr3_aa: CSVKGRVNTEAFF
d_call: .; clone_size: many; v_call: TRBV7-9; j_call: TRBJ1-2; cdr3_nt: TGTGCCAGCAGCTCCCTGGGGGTGGACTATGGCTACACCTTC; cdr3_aa: CASSSLGVDYGYTF
d_call: .; clone_size: few; v_call: TRBV12-3/TRBV12-4; j_call: TRBJ1-5; cdr3_nt: TGTGCCAGCACCCTGGACTGGGGAGGGCCCCAGCATTTT; cdr3_aa: CASTLDWGGPQHF
d_call: .; clone_size: once; v_call: TRBV29-1; j_call: TRBJ2-1; cdr3_nt: TGCAGCGTGGCCCGCACAACCGCCTACAATGAGCAGTTCTTC; cdr3_aa: CSVARTTAYNEQFF
d_call: TRBD2; clone_size: once; v_call: TRBV20-1; j_call: TRBJ2-7; cdr3_nt: TGCAGTGCTAGACGATCGGGGACTAGCGGGGGGGCGAGCGAGCAGTACTTC; cdr3_aa: CSARRSGTSGGASEQYF
d_call: .; clone_size: .; v_call: TRBV5-1; j_call: TRBJ1-1; cdr3_nt: TGCGCCAGCAGCCGGATAGCCCCGAATGGTGAAGCTTTCTTT; cdr3_aa: CASSRIAPNGEAFF
d_call: .; clone_size: .; v_call: TRBV14; j_call: TRBJ1-1; cdr3_nt: TGTGCCAGCAGCCAAGCAGGTGGGGGGCGGGAGACTGAAGCTTTCTTT; cdr3_aa: CASSQAGGGRETEAFF
d_call: .; clone_size: many; v_call: TRBV9; j_call: TRBJ1-1; cdr3_nt: TGTGCCAGCAGTACCTTTGGTAGCACTGAAGCTTTCTTT; cdr3_aa: CASSTFGSTEAFF
d_call: .; clone_size: few; v_call: TRBV20-1; j_call: TRBJ2-7; cdr3_nt: TGCAGTGCTAGAGATAGGTCGACTTTAGCCTACGAGCAGTACTTC; cdr3_aa: CSARDRSTLAYEQYF
d_call: .; clone_size: .; v_call: TRBV20-1; j_call: TRBJ1-1; cdr3_nt: TGCAGTGCTAGAGCGGGGGCACCGAACACTGAAGCTTTCTTT; cdr3_aa: CSARAGAPNTEAFF
d_call: .; clone_size: many; v_call: TRBV7-2; j_call: TRBJ2-7; cdr3_nt: TGTGCCAGCAGCCCAGCCGGGACACCCGAGCAGTACTTC; cdr3_aa: CASSPAGTPEQYF
d_call: .; clone_size: many; v_call: TRBV10-3; j_call: TRBJ2-7; cdr3_nt: TGTGCCATCAGTGAGGAGGAGAGCTCCTACGAGCAGTACTTC; cdr3_aa: CAISEEESSYEQYF
d_call: TRBD1; clone_size: many; v_call: TRBV7-2; j_call: TRBJ1-2; cdr3_nt: TGTGCCAGCAGTTTGGTTGACAGGGGAAGCTATGGCTACACCTTC; cdr3_aa: CASSLVDRGSYGYTF
d_call: TRBD2; clone_size: few; v_call: TRBV4-1; j_call: TRBJ2-7; cdr3_nt: TGCGCCAGCCCCCGGGGACTAGCGGGAGGGCCTTTCTCCTACGAGCAGTACTTC; cdr3_aa: CASPRGLAGGPFSYEQYF
d_call: TRBD1; clone_size: once; v_call: TRBV29-1; j_call: TRBJ1-2; cdr3_nt: TGCAGCCCGCCCCCAGGGACAGGGGCTGAGGGCTACACCTTC; cdr3_aa: CSPPPGTGAEGYTF
d_call: TRBD2; clone_size: few; v_call: TRBV12-3/TRBV12-4; j_call: TRBJ2-5; cdr3_nt: TGTGCCAGCAGCAAGACTAGCGGGGGGTTTGGCGAGACCCAGTACTTC; cdr3_aa: CASSKTSGGFGETQYF
d_call: .; clone_size: many; v_call: TRBV29-1; j_call: TRBJ2-7; cdr3_nt: TGCAGCGTCGCAAGGGGTGACGAGCAGTACTTC; cdr3_aa: CSVARGDEQYF
d_call: .; clone_size: .; v_call: TRBV20-1; j_call: TRBJ2-2; cdr3_nt: TGCAGTGCTAGAGATGGGGGCCCGGGACTACCCTACACCGGGGAGCTGTTTTTT; cdr3_aa: CSARDGGPGLPYTGELFF
d_call: TRBD1; clone_size: many; v_call: TRBV29-1; j_call: TRBJ1-1; cdr3_nt: TGCAGCGTTGATTTGGGGCAGGGGGCGGGGATCACTGAAGCTTTCTTT; cdr3_aa: CSVDLGQGAGITEAFF
d_call: TRBD2; clone_size: few; v_call: TRBV6-6; j_call: TRBJ2-7; cdr3_nt: TGTGCCAGCAGTTACCCGGGGGGACCTAGGACCTACGAGCAGTACTTC; cdr3_aa: CASSYPGGPRTYEQYF